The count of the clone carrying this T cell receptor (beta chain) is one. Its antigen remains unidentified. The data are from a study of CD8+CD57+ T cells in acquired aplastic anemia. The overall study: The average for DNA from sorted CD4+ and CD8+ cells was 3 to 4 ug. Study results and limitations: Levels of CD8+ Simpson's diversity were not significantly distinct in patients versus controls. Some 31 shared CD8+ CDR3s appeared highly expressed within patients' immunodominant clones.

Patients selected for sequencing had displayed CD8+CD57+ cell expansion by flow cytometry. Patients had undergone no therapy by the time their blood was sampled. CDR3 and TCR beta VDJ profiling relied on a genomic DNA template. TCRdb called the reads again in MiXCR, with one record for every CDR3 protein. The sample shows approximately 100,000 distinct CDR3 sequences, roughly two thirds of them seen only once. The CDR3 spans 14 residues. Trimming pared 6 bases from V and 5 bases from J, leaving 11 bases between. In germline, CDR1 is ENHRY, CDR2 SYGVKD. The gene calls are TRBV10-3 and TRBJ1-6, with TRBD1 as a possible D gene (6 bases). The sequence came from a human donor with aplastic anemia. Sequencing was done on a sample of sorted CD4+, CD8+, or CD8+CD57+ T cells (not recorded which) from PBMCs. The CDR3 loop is CAIRAGDNNSPLHF. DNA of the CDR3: TGTGCCATCAGGGCAGGGGACAATAATTCACCCCTCCACTTT.